What follows describes a single T cell receptor (beta chain). No antigen is known for it. Some clones are missing from TCRdb's copy, which holds only in-frame ones; the method was immunoSEQ multiplex PCR. The table records approximately 220,000 clones, 85% to 95% of them present only once. The CDR3 length is 16 residues. V lost 0 bases, J lost 7 bases, and 5 bases stayed unmatched. The germline CDR1 and CDR2 sequences are SGDLS and YYNGEE. The data derive from a study of T cell responses to AZD1222 COVID-19 vaccine. Study-wide findings and caveats: Increased Spike-specific TCR breadth and depth were observed after two AZD1222 doses.

This chain uses TRBV9 with TRBJ1-6, with 9 bases identical to TRBD1. This clonotype originated in an adult in good health. This specimen was peripheral blood, taken on day 0 of MenACWY control vaccination. The CDR3 protein is CASSVEGTGRNSPLHF. The CDR3 bases are TGTGCCAGCAGCGTAGAGGGGACAGGGAGAAATTCACCCCTCCACTTT.